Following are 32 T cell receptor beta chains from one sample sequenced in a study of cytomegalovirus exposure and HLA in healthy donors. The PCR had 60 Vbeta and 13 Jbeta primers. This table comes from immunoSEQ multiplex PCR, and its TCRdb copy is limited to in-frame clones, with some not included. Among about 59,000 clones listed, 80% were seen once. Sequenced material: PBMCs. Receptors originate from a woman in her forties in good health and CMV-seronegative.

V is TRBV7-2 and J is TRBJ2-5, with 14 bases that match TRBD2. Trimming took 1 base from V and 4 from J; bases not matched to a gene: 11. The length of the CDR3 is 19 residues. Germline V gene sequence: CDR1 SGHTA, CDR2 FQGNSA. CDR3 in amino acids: CASSLGVTSGRARGETQYF. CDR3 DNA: TGTGCCAGCAGCTTAGGCGTGACTAGCGGGAGGGCCCGGGGAGAGACCCAGTACTTC.

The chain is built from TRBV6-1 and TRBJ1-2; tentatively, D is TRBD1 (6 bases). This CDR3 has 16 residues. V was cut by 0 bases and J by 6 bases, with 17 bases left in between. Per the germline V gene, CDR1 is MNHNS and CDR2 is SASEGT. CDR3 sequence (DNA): TGTGCCAGCAGTGAAGCGCTTCCAGGGGTTTTGGATGGCTACACCTTC. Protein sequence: CASSEALPGVLDGYTF.

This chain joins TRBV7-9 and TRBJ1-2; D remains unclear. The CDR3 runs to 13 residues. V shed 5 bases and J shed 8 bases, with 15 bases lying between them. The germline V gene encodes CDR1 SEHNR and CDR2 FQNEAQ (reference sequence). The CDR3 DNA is TGTGCCAGCAGCCCCGGGGAGGGTACCGGCTACACCTTC. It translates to CASSPGEGTGYTF.

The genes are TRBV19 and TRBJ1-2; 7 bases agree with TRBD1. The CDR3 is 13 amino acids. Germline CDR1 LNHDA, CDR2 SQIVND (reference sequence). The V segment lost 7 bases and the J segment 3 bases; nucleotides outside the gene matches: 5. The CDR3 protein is CASTPGQHYGYTF. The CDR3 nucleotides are TGTGCCAGTACCCCGGGACAGCACTATGGCTACACCTTC. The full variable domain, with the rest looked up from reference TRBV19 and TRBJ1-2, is DGGITQSPKYLFRKEGQNVTLSCEQNLNHDAMYWYRQDPGQGLRLIYYSQIVNDFQKGDIAEGYSVSREKKESFPLTVTSAQKNPTAFYLCASTPGQHYGYTFGSGTRLTVV.

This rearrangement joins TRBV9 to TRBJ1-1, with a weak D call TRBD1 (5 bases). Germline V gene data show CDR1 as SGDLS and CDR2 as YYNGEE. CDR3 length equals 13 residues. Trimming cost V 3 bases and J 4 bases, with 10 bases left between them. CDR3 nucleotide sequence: TGTGCCAGCAGCGCGGGGGGGAGCACTGAAGCTTTCTTT. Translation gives CASSAGGSTEAFF.

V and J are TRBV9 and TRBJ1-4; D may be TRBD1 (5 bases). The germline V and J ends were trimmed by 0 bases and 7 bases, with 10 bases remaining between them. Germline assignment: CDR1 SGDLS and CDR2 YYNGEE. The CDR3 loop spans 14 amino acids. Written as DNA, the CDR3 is TGTGCCAGCAGCGTAGGTCAGGGAAGTGAAAAACTGTTTTTT. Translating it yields CASSVGQGSEKLFF. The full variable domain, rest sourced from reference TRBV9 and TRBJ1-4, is DSGVTQTPKHLITATGQRVTLRCSPRSGDLSVYWYQQSLDQGLQFLIQYYNGEERAKGNILERFSAQQFPDLHSELNLSSLELGDSALYFCASSVGQGSEKLFFGSGTQLSVL.

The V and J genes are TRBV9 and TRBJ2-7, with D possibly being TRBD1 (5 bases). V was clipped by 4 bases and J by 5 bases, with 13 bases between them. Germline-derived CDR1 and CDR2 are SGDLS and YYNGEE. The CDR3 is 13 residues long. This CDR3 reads CASSLRARDEQYF. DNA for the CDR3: TGTGCCAGCAGCCTCAGGGCCCGGGACGAGCAGTACTTC. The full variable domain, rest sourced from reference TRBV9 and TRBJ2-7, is DSGVTQTPKHLITATGQRVTLRCSPRSGDLSVYWYQQSLDQGLQFLIQYYNGEERAKGNILERFSAQQFPDLHSELNLSSLELGDSALYFCASSLRARDEQYFGPGTRLTVT.

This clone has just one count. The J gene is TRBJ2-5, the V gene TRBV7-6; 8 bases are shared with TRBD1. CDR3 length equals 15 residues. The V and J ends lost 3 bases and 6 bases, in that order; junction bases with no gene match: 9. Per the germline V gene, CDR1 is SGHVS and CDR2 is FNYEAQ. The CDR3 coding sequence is TGTGCCAGCAGCTTGGAAGGACAGGGTTTTCAGACCCAGTACTTC. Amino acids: CASSLEGQGFQTQYF. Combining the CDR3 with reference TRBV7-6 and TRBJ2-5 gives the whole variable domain GAGVSQSPRYKVTKRGQDVALRCDPISGHVSLYWYRQALGQGPEFLTYFNYEAQQDKSGLPNDRFSAERPEGSISTLTIQRTEQRDSAMYRCASSLEGQGFQTQYFGPGTRLLVL.

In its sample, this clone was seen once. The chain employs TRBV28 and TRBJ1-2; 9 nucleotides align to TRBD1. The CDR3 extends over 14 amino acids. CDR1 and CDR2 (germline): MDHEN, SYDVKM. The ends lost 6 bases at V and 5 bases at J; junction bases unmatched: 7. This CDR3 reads CASRVPGQGYGYTF. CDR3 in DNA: TGTGCCAGCAGAGTACCGGGACAGGGATATGGCTACACCTTC.

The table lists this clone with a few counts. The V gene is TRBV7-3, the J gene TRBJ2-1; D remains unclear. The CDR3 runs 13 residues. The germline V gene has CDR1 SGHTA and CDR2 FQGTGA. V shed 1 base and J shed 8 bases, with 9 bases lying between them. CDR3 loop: CASSLNQRYEQFF. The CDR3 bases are TGTGCCAGCAGCTTAAATCAACGGTATGAGCAGTTCTTC.

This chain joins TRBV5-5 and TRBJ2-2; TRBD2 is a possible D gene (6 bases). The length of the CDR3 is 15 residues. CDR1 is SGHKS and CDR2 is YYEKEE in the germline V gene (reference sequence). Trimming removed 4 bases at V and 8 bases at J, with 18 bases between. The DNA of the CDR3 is TGTGCCAGCAGCCCCGAGGCGGGGTACGGAGGGGAGCTGTTTTTT. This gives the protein CASSPEAGYGGELFF.

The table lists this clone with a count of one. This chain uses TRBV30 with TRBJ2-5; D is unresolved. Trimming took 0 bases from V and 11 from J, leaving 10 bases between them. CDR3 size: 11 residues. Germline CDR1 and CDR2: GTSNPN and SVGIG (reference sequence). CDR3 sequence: CAWSVAGLQYF. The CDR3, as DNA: TGTGCCTGGAGTGTGGCTGGTTTGCAGTACTTC.

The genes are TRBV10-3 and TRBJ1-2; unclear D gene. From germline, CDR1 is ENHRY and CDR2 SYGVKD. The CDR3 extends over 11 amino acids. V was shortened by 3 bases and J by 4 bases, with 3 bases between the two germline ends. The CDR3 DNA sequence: TGTGCCATCAGTGAACTCTATGGCTACACCTTC. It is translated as CAISELYGYTF.

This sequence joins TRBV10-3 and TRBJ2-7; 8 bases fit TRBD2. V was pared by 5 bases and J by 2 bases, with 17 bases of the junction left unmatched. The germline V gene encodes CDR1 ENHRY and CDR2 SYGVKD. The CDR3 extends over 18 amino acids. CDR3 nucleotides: TGTGCCATCAGTACGGGGTGGTCGGGGGGGCGGGGGGCCTACGAGCAGTACTTC. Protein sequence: CAISTGWSGGRGAYEQYF.

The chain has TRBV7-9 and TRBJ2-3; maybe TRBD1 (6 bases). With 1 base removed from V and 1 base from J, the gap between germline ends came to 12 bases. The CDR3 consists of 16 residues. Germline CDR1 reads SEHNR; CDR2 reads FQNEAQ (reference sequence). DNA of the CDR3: TGTGCCAGCAGCTTAGGATGGAAGGGGGGCACAGATACGCAGTATTTT. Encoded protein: CASSLGWKGGTDTQYF.

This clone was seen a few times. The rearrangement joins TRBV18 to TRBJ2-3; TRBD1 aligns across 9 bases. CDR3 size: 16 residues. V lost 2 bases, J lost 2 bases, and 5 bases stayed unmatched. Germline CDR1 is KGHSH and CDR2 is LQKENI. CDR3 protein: CASSPNTGGFTDTQYF. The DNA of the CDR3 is TGTGCCAGCTCACCAAACACAGGGGGCTTCACAGATACGCAGTATTTT.

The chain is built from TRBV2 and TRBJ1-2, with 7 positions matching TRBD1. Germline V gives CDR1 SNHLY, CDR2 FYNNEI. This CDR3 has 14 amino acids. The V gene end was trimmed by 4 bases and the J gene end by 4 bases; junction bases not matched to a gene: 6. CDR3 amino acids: CASSGQGRGYGYTF. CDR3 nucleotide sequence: TGTGCCAGCAGTGGACAGGGCCGGGGCTATGGCTACACCTTC.

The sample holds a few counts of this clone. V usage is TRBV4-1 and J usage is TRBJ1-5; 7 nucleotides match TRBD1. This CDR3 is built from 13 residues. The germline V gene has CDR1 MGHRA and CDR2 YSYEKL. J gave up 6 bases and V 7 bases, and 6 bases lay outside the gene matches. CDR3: CASNQGEGQPQHF. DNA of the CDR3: TGCGCCAGCAACCAGGGGGAGGGTCAGCCCCAGCATTTT.

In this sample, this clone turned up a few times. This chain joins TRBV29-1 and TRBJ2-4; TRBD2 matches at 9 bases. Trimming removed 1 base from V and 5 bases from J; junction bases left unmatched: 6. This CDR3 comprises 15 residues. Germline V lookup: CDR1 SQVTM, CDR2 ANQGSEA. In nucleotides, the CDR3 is TGCAGCGTTGAAGTGGCGGGAGGGCCCGAAAACATTCAGTACTTC. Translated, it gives CSVEVAGGPENIQYF.

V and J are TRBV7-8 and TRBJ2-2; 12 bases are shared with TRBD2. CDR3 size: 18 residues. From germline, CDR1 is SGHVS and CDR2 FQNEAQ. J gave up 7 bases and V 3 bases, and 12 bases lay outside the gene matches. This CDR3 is CASSLGASGRAGSGELFF. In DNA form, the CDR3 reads TGTGCCAGCAGCTTGGGGGCTAGCGGGAGGGCCGGGAGCGGGGAGCTGTTTTTT.

CDR3 DNA: TGCGCCAGCAGCCAAGAGGTCGCAGGATCGAGCCCCCAGCATTTT. Translation gives CASSQEVAGSSPQHF. The genes are TRBV4-3 and TRBJ1-5; D is uncertain. The CDR3 is made up of 15 amino acids. With 0 bases removed from V and 10 bases from J, the gap between germline ends came to 16 bases. Germline loops: CDR1 LGHNA, CDR2 YSLEER.

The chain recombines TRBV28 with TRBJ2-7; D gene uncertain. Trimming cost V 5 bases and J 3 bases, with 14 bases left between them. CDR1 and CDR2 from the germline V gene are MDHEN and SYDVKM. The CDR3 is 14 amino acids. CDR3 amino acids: CASSDTYRYYEQYF. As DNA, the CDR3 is TGTGCCAGCAGTGACACCTACAGATACTACGAGCAGTACTTC.

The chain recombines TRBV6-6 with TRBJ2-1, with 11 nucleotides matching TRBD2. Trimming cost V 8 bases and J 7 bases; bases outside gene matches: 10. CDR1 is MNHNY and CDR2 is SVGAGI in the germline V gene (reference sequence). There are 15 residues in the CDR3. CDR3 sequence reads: CASRATSGTGNEQFF. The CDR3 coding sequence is TGTGCCAGCCGCGCGACTAGCGGGACGGGTAATGAGCAGTTCTTC.

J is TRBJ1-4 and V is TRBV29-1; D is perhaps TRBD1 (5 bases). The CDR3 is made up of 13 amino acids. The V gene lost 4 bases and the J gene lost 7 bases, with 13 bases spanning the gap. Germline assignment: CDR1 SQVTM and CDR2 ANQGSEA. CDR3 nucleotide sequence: TGCAGCGTTGGGGGCCAGCCGGCTGAAAAACTGTTTTTT. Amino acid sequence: CSVGGQPAEKLFF.

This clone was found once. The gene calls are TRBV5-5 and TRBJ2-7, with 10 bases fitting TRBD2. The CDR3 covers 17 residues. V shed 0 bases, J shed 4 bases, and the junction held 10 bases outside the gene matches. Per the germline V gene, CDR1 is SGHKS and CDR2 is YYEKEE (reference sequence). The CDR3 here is CASSLDSPLAGEYEQYF. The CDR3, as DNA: TGTGCCAGCAGCTTGGACTCGCCGCTAGCGGGAGAATACGAGCAGTACTTC.

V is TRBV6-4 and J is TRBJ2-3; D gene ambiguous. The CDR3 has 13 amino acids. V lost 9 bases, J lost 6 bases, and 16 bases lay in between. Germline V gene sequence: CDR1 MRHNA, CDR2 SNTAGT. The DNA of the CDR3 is TGTGCCAGTTCCAGATCCACAACGGATACGCAGTATTTT. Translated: CASSRSTTDTQYF.

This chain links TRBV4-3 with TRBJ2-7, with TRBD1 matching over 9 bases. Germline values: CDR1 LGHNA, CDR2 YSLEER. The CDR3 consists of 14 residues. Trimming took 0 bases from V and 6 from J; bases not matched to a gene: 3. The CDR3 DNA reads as TGCGCCAGCAGCCAAGAGGGACAGGGAGGCGAGCAGTACTTC. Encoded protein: CASSQEGQGGEQYF.

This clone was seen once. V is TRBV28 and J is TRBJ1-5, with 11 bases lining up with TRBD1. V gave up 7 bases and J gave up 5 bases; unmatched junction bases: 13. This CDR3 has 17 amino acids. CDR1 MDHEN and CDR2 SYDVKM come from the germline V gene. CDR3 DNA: TGTGCCAGCAAAATGGACCTAGGGACAGGGGGGGATCAGCCCCAGCATTTT. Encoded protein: CASKMDLGTGGDQPQHF.

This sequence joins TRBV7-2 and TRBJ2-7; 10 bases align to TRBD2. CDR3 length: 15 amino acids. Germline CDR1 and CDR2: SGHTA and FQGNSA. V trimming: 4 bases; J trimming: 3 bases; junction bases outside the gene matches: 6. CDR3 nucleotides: TGTGCCAGCAGCTGGACTAGCGGAGCTTACTACGAGCAGTACTTC. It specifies CASSWTSGAYYEQYF.

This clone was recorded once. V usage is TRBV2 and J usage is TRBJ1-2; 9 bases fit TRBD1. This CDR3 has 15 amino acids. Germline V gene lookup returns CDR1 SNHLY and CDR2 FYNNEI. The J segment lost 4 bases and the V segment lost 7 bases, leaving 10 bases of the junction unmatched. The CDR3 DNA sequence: TGTGCCAGCATACCCCCGGGACAGGGTGGCTATGGCTACACCTTC. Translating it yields CASIPPGQGGYGYTF.

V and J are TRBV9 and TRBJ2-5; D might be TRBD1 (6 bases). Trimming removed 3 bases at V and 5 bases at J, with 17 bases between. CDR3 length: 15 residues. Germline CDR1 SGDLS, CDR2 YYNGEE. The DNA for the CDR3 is TGTGCCAGCAGCGCTCCCCTACAGAGGGGGGAGACCCAGTACTTC. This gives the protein CASSAPLQRGETQYF.

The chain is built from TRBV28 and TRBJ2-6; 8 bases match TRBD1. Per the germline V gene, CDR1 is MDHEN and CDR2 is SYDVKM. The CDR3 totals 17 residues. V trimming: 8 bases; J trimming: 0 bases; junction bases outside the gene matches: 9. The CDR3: CASVGGTGPSGANVLTF. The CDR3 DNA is TGTGCCAGCGTAGGGGGGACAGGACCCTCTGGGGCCAACGTCCTGACTTTC.